The 25 T cell receptor beta chains below were found in one sample sequenced in a study of blood T cell repertoires in COVID-19. TCRdb's table, derived via immunoSEQ multiplex PCR, lists solely in-frame clones and lacks some. The sample contains 75,000 to 95,000 clones, approximately 82% of which appear only once. The sample consisted of peripheral blood. These receptors came from a man in his 60s with acute or convalescent COVID-19.

This chain links TRBV27 with TRBJ2-1, with TRBD1 matching 10 bases. The CDR3 sequence is 15 residues long. Germline trimming cut 5 bases from V and 6 bases from J; bases unmatched to any gene: 7. Germline CDR1 and CDR2: MNHEY and SMNVEV (reference sequence). The CDR3 spells CASSSGTGEPNEQFF. For the CDR3, the DNA is TGTGCCAGCAGTAGCGGGACAGGGGAACCCAATGAGCAGTTCTTC.

The J gene is TRBJ1-4, the V gene TRBV4-1; D gene ambiguous. Trimming took 0 bases from V and 10 from J, leaving 15 bases between them. This CDR3 has 15 residues. The germline gives CDR1 MGHRA, CDR2 YSYEKL. CDR3 coding DNA: TGCGCCAGCAGCCAAGAGGGAGACGGATGGGGAAAACTGTTTTTT. Its protein product is CASSQEGDGWGKLFF.

The J gene is TRBJ1-2, the V gene TRBV19; D is perhaps TRBD1 (5 bases). CDR1 is LNHDA, CDR2 SQIVND, per germline (reference sequence). V was shortened by 3 bases and J by 4 bases, with 6 bases between the two germline ends. CDR3 size: 12 residues. The CDR3 loop is CASSMGGYGYTF. CDR3 nucleotides: TGTGCCAGTAGTATGGGGGGCTATGGCTACACCTTC.

The chain joins TRBV11-2 to TRBJ2-2; D possibly corresponds to TRBD1 (5 bases). The CDR3 runs 14 residues. The V end was cut by 2 bases, the J end by 7 bases, with 11 bases between. Germline V CDR1 and CDR2: SGHAT, FQNNGV. In DNA, the CDR3 is TGTGCCAGCAGCTTACTTGGGGCCGGCGGGGAGCTGTTTTTT. Its protein is CASSLLGAGGELFF. Based on the CDR3 plus reference TRBV11-2 and TRBJ2-2, the full variable domain is EAGVAQSPRYKIIEKRQSVAFWCNPISGHATLYWYQQILGQGPKLLIQFQNNGVVDDSQLPKDRFSAERLKGVDSTLKIQPAKLEDSAVYLCASSLLGAGGELFFGEGSRLTVL.

The genes are TRBV5-1 and TRBJ2-2, with D possibly being TRBD2 (6 bases). The CDR3 is 18 residues long. V was pared by 3 bases and J by 4 bases, with 22 bases between. Germline CDR1 reads SGHRS; CDR2 reads YFSETQ. CDR3 sequence reads: CASSWGVLGKKSTGELFF. For the CDR3, the DNA is TGCGCCAGCAGCTGGGGGGTACTAGGGAAGAAGAGCACCGGGGAGCTGTTTTTT.

In DNA, the CDR3 is TGCGCCAGCAGCTTCGGACAGGGGGCGAATCAAGAGACCCAGTACTTC. Its translation: CASSFGQGANQETQYF. The V and J genes are TRBV5-1 and TRBJ2-5, with 11 bases matching TRBD1. The length of the CDR3 is 16 residues. Germline V gives CDR1 SGHRS, CDR2 YFSETQ. V dropped 2 bases and J dropped 2; count of bases not matched to a gene: 5.

This clone was seen once. The chain joins TRBV6-5 to TRBJ2-3; D might be TRBD1 (7 bases). CDR3 length: 14 residues. V was trimmed by 7 bases and J by 5 bases, leaving 16 bases between them. The V gene's germline CDR1 is MNHEY and CDR2 SVGAGI. The CDR3 protein is CASMEGAVKDTQYF. The CDR3, as DNA: TGTGCCAGCATGGAGGGGGCCGTTAAAGATACGCAGTATTTT.

This chain joins TRBV2 and TRBJ1-4; TRBD1 matches 8 bases. CDR1 SNHLY and CDR2 FYNNEI come from the germline V gene. The J segment lost 6 bases and the V segment lost 0 bases, leaving 9 bases of the junction unmatched. The CDR3 has 17 amino acids. In DNA, the CDR3 is TGTGCCAGCAGTGAAGCGCTCTGGGACAGGTTTTATGAAAAACTGTTTTTT. Protein product: CASSEALWDRFYEKLFF.

The table lists this clone with a few counts. V and J are TRBV15 and TRBJ1-5, with D possibly matching TRBD1 (5 bases). CDR3 length: 18 amino acids. V was pared by 3 bases and J by 2 bases, with 20 bases between. Germline-derived CDR1 and CDR2 are LNHNV and YYDKDF (reference sequence). The CDR3 here is CATSRESNTGTGNQPQHF. CDR3 in DNA: TGTGCCACCAGCAGGGAGTCCAATACAGGAACGGGCAATCAGCCCCAGCATTTT.

The chain has TRBV19 and TRBJ1-1; 9 positions match TRBD1. The V gene end was trimmed by 3 bases and the J gene end by 0 bases; junction bases not matched to a gene: 8. The germline gives CDR1 LNHDA, CDR2 SQIVND (reference sequence). The CDR3 runs to 17 residues. For the CDR3, the DNA is TGTGCCAGTAGTATTGGGACAGGGAAGCGCATGAACACTGAAGCTTTCTTT. It specifies CASSIGTGKRMNTEAFF.

This chain links TRBV5-8 with TRBJ1-1; 9 bases map to TRBD1. This CDR3 comprises 15 residues. V dropped 5 bases and J dropped 7; count of bases not matched to a gene: 12. Germline V gene sequence: CDR1 SGHTS, CDR2 YDEGEE. CDR3 region: CASSYRLRGQGEAFF. For the CDR3, the DNA is TGTGCCAGCAGTTATAGGTTGAGGGGACAGGGTGAAGCTTTCTTT. Using reference TRBV5-8 and TRBJ1-1 for the parts outside the CDR3, the full variable domain is EAGVTQSPTHLIKTRGQQATLRCSPISGHTSVYWYQQALGLGLQFLLWYDEGEERNRGNFPPRFSGRQFPNYSSELNVNALELEDSALYLCASSYRLRGQGEAFFGQGTRLTVV.

The chain is built from TRBV6-2 or TRBV6-3 and TRBJ2-7; 9 bases are shared with TRBD2. CDR1 and CDR2 (germline): MNHEY, SVGEGT. The CDR3 sequence is 18 residues long. V shed 5 bases, J shed 2 bases, and the junction held 16 bases outside the gene matches. In DNA form, the CDR3 reads TGTGCCAGCAGTACCTCGTCGGAGCGGGGGGATCTACCCTACGAGCAGTACGTC. Its protein is CASSTSSERGDLPYEQYV.

CDR3 DNA sequence: TGTGCCAGCAGTTTAGAGGCAGGGGGCTCCTACAATGAGCAGTTCTTC. This encodes CASSLEAGGSYNEQFF. The J gene is TRBJ2-1, the V gene TRBV27, with TRBD1 identical over 7 bases. Per the germline V gene, CDR1 is MNHEY and CDR2 is SMNVEV (reference sequence). The CDR3 is made up of 16 amino acids. Germline trimming cut 2 bases from V and 0 bases from J; bases unmatched to any gene: 4.

This clone has a single count. This chain joins TRBV19 and TRBJ2-5, with TRBD2 matching 10 bases. The V and J ends lost 5 bases and 3 bases, in that order; junction bases with no gene match: 6. From germline, CDR1 is LNHDA and CDR2 SQIVND (reference sequence). This CDR3 is built from 15 residues. The CDR3 loop is CASSGVAGGEETQYF. The DNA for the CDR3 is TGTGCCAGTAGTGGTGTAGCGGGGGGCGAAGAGACCCAGTACTTC.

J is TRBJ2-3 and V is TRBV6-1, with D perhaps TRBD1 (5 bases). CDR3 length: 14 amino acids. Germline V gene lookup returns CDR1 MNHNS and CDR2 SASEGT. The V end was cut by 3 bases, the J end by 0 bases, with 7 bases between. For the CDR3, the DNA is TGTGCCAGCAGTGACACAGGCAGCACAGATACGCAGTATTTT. Protein: CASSDTGSTDTQYF.

The V and J genes are TRBV5-5 and TRBJ2-3, with 7 bases that match TRBD2. Germline loops: CDR1 SGHKS, CDR2 YYEKEE (reference sequence). V trimming: 0 bases; J trimming: 5 bases; junction bases outside the gene matches: 6. The CDR3 length is 15 residues. The chain's CDR3 is CASSLEGLVGDTQYF. The DNA for the CDR3 is TGTGCCAGCAGCTTGGAAGGACTAGTAGGAGATACGCAGTATTTT.

The chain employs TRBV6-5 and TRBJ1-2, with TRBD1 matching 10 bases. Germline CDR1 and CDR2: MNHEY and SVGAGI. V was pared by 7 bases and J by 4 bases, with 6 bases of the junction left unmatched. The CDR3 sequence is 14 residues long. CDR3 protein: CASTSDRGIYGYTF. The CDR3 DNA is TGTGCCAGCACCTCGGACAGGGGGATCTATGGCTACACCTTC.

The V and J genes are TRBV3-1 (or the pseudogene TRBV3-2) and TRBJ2-3; TRBD2 is a possible D gene (7 bases). Trimming removed 1 base from V and 1 base from J, with 12 bases in between. Germline CDR1 is LGHDT and CDR2 is YNNKEL (reference sequence). CDR3 length: 16 amino acids. For the CDR3, the DNA is TGTGCCAGCAGCCAAGGAGGGGGGGCCGGCACAGATACGCAGTATTTT. This gives the protein CASSQGGGAGTDTQYF.

V usage is TRBV7-2 and J usage is TRBJ2-7; 8 nucleotides line up with TRBD1. The CDR3 totals 15 residues. Trimming cost V 5 bases and J 5 bases; bases outside gene matches: 11. The germline V gene has CDR1 SGHTA and CDR2 FQGNSA. CDR3 region: CASSPRTGFVHEQYF. The CDR3 region has the DNA TGTGCCAGCAGCCCAAGGACAGGGTTCGTTCACGAGCAGTACTTC.

This sequence joins TRBV4-2 and TRBJ2-1; 9 bases are shared with TRBD2. Germline values: CDR1 LGHNA, CDR2 YNFKEQ. Germline trimming cut 3 bases from V and 5 bases from J; bases unmatched to any gene: 11. The CDR3 spans 17 residues. The CDR3 region has the DNA TGTGCCAGCAGCCACCAATTGGGCGGGGGGGTTAACAATGAGCAGTTCTTC. It yields the protein CASSHQLGGGVNNEQFF.

In this sample, this clone turned up a few times. The CDR3 nucleotides are TGCGCCAGCAGCCTGACAGGGGTCCGCTCTGGAAACACCATATATTTT. This translates into CASSLTGVRSGNTIYF. This chain links TRBV5-1 with TRBJ1-3, with TRBD1 matching over 8 bases. Germline V gives CDR1 SGHRS, CDR2 YFSETQ. V lost 4 bases to trimming and J lost 0 bases; unmatched junction nucleotides: 6. The CDR3 length is 16 residues.

The chain combines TRBV7-9 with TRBJ2-7, with 9 bases aligning to TRBD2. From germline, CDR1 is SEHNR and CDR2 FQNEAQ (reference sequence). Losses at the gene ends were 3 bases for V and 0 bases for J; bases not matched to a gene: 6. The CDR3 sequence is 16 residues long. CDR3 region: CASSLTTSGHSYEQYF. Here the CDR3 DNA reads TGTGCCAGCAGCTTGACGACTAGCGGCCACTCCTACGAGCAGTACTTC. Together with reference TRBV7-9 and TRBJ2-7, the CDR3 gives the full variable domain: DTGVSQNPRHKITKRGQNVTFRCDPISEHNRLYWYRQTLGQGPEFLTYFQNEAQLEKSRLLSDRFSAERPKGSFSTLEIQRTEQGDSAMYLCASSLTTSGHSYEQYFGPGTRLTVT.

The chain recombines TRBV3-1 (or the pseudogene TRBV3-2) with TRBJ1-2; 7 nucleotides line up with TRBD1. J gave up 2 bases and V 8 bases, and 2 bases lay outside the gene matches. CDR1 is LGHDT, CDR2 YNNKEL, per germline (reference sequence). This CDR3 spans 12 amino acids. The CDR3 DNA reads as TGTGCCAGCGGACAGGCGAACTATGGCTACACCTTC. Protein: CASGQANYGYTF.

Written as DNA, the CDR3 is TGTGCCAGCAGGCCTCGGACCACCAGCGGGCTTGAGCAGTTCTTC. It codes for CASRPRTTSGLEQFF. The chain uses TRBV6-5 and TRBJ2-1, with D possibly being TRBD2 (6 bases). CDR3 size: 15 residues. The V end was cut by 6 bases, the J end by 9 bases, with 21 bases between. Germline V gene data show CDR1 as MNHEY and CDR2 as SVGAGI.

V usage is TRBV14 and J usage is TRBJ1-6; D is undetermined. Germline CDR1 SGHDN, CDR2 FVKESK. V lost 3 bases and J 7 bases, leaving 7 bases between the germline ends. This CDR3 comprises 13 residues. CDR3 protein: CASSQRGNSPLHF. CDR3 DNA sequence: TGTGCCAGCAGCCAGAGAGGAAATTCACCCCTCCACTTT.